There are a few counts of the clone carrying this T cell receptor (beta chain). Per germline, CDR1 MDHEN and CDR2 SYDVKM. V lost 4 bases to trimming and J lost 8 bases, with 8 bases between them. This CDR3 region has 11 residues. This sample is drawn from a study of beta chain features in type 1 diabetes. Investigators reverse transcribed all isolated RNA, so they sequenced expressed TCRB transcripts. Produced via immunoSEQ multiplex PCR; TCRdb's table is partial and in-frame only. The data show around 340,000 clones, 7% to 9% seen once. This TCR derives from a woman aged 18-35 years in good health. Sequencing was performed on central memory CD4+ T cells from blood. The chain has TRBV28 and TRBJ1-2, with D uncertain. The CDR3 DNA follows: TGTGCCAGCAGTTCCCCTAGAGGCTACACCTTC. It codes for CASSSPRGYTF.